Below are 21 T cell receptor beta chains sequenced from a single sample in a study of cytomegalovirus exposure and HLA in healthy donors. The primer mix had 60 Vbeta and 13 Jbeta primers. Libraries were prepared by immunoSEQ multiplex PCR; TCRdb keeps only in-frame clonotypes and omits some of them. This sample has about 210,000 clones, with 82% found just once. Sample: PBMCs. Every receptor here comes from a man aged 35 to 55 in good health and CMV-seropositive.

The gene calls are TRBV27 and TRBJ2-2; 9 nucleotides line up with TRBD1. Germline CDR1 is MNHEY and CDR2 is SMNVEV (reference sequence). V was clipped by 6 bases and J by 5 bases; unmatched bases: 7. The CDR3 is 15 amino acids. The CDR3 DNA sequence: TGTGCCAGCAGCGTAGGGACAGGGTGGACCGGGGAGCTGTTTTTT. It is translated as CASSVGTGWTGELFF.

The chain carries TRBV14 and TRBJ2-7; D unclear. V dropped 1 base and J dropped 4 bases, with 8 bases sitting between them. Per germline, CDR1 SGHDN and CDR2 FVKESK. This CDR3 is 13 amino acids long. CDR3 sequence reads: CASSQGLQYEQYF. Here the CDR3 DNA reads TGTGCCAGCAGCCAAGGACTCCAATACGAGCAGTACTTC.

This clone was observed once. The CDR3 DNA reads TGTGCCAGCAGTGTGGGAGGCCCCTACGAGCAGTACGTC. The encoded protein is CASSVGGPYEQYV. The rearrangement uses TRBV6-1 and TRBJ2-7; TRBD2 might be the D (6 bases). Germline values: CDR1 MNHNS, CDR2 SASEGT. With 4 bases removed from V and 2 bases from J, the gap between germline ends came to 9 bases. The CDR3 extends over 13 amino acids.

This clone was observed a single time. The chain carries TRBV7-3 and TRBJ2-1, with 12 bases identical to TRBD2. This CDR3 region has 14 residues. From germline, CDR1 is SGHTA and CDR2 FQGTGA. Trimming took 5 bases from V and 8 from J; bases not matched to a gene: 4. CDR3 nucleotides: TGTGCCAGCAGCGCTAGCGGGAGGGAAGATGAGCAGTTCTTC. Translation gives CASSASGREDEQFF. Using reference TRBV7-3 and TRBJ2-1 for the parts outside the CDR3, the full variable domain is GAGVSQTPSNKVTEKGKYVELRCDPISGHTALYWYRQSLGQGPEFLIYFQGTGAADDSGLPNDRFFAVRPEGSVSTLKIQRTERGDSAVYLCASSASGREDEQFFGPGTRLTVL.

Here the CDR3 reads CASSILAGQTYEQYF. The CDR3 nucleotides read TGTGCCAGTAGTATACTAGCGGGACAAACCTACGAGCAGTACTTC. The chain uses TRBV19 and TRBJ2-7; TRBD2 agrees at 9 bases. Germline V gene data show CDR1 as LNHDA and CDR2 as SQIVND (reference sequence). The CDR3 covers 15 residues. J lost 2 bases, V lost 2 bases, and 4 bases had no gene match.

The V call is TRBV18, the J call TRBJ2-6, with 9 bases aligning to TRBD1. This CDR3 spans 15 amino acids. V shed 5 bases, J shed 4 bases, and the junction held 3 bases outside the gene matches. Germline loops: CDR1 KGHSH, CDR2 LQKENI. The CDR3 DNA follows: TGTGCCAGCTCAGTACAGGGGGCGGGGGCCAACGTCCTGACTTTC. Its protein product is CASSVQGAGANVLTF. Full variable domain (rest looked up from reference TRBV18 and TRBJ2-6): NAGVMQNPRHLVRRRGQEARLRCSPMKGHSHVYWYRQLPEEGLKFMVYLQKENIIDESGMPKERFSAEFPKEGPSILRIQQVVRGDSAAYFCASSVQGAGANVLTFGAGSRLTVL.

The chain links TRBV5-1 to TRBJ2-3; D possibly corresponds to TRBD1 (5 bases). V was clipped by 0 bases and J by 3 bases, with 14 bases between them. This CDR3 has 16 amino acids. From germline, CDR1 is SGHRS and CDR2 YFSETQ. The CDR3 region is CASSLVAPRGTDTQYF. DNA for the CDR3: TGCGCCAGCAGCTTGGTTGCGCCAAGGGGTACAGATACGCAGTATTTT.

This rearrangement joins TRBV14 to TRBJ2-5, with TRBD2 matching 7 bases. The germline gives CDR1 SGHDN, CDR2 FVKESK. The V gene end was trimmed by 5 bases and the J gene end by 5 bases; junction bases not matched to a gene: 20. The CDR3 extends over 18 amino acids. This chain's CDR3 is CASSVRPLAGARGETQYF. CDR3 coding DNA: TGTGCCAGCAGCGTTCGCCCTCTTGCGGGAGCCCGGGGGGAGACCCAGTACTTC.

V gene TRBV2 combines with J gene TRBJ2-1; TRBD2 matches 11 bases. CDR3 length equals 15 residues. Germline values: CDR1 SNHLY, CDR2 FYNNEI. V lost 6 bases, J lost 1 base, and 2 bases stayed unmatched. This CDR3 is CASRGTSGSYNEQFF. The CDR3 DNA reads as TGTGCCAGCAGGGGGACTAGCGGATCCTACAATGAGCAGTTCTTC.

The rearrangement uses TRBV29-1 and TRBJ2-1; 9 nucleotides align to TRBD2. The CDR3 spans 13 residues. CDR1 SQVTM and CDR2 ANQGSEA come from the germline V gene. V lost 6 bases, J lost 9 bases, and 9 bases stayed unmatched. This chain's CDR3 is CSVAPGLASEQFF. In nucleotides, the CDR3 is TGCAGCGTGGCCCCCGGACTAGCGAGTGAGCAGTTCTTC.

The CDR3 nucleotides read TGTGCCAGCACGGTACAGGTCGGTCAGCCCCAGCATTTT. Protein: CASTVQVGQPQHF. The chain recombines TRBV6-5 with TRBJ1-5; D is possibly TRBD1 (5 bases). The CDR3 covers 13 residues. CDR1 and CDR2 (germline): MNHEY, SVGAGI. V was cut by 7 bases and J by 6 bases, with 13 bases left in between.

J is TRBJ1-1 and V is TRBV6-1, with D maybe TRBD1 (6 bases). From germline, CDR1 is MNHNS and CDR2 SASEGT. The V and J ends lost 6 bases and 4 bases respectively, with 12 bases between them. The CDR3 runs 13 residues. In DNA form, the CDR3 reads TGTGCCAGCAGCGGGCGAGGGGGCACTGAAGCTTTCTTT. This codes for CASSGRGGTEAFF.

This chain's CDR3 is CASGQRNTGELFF. The CDR3 region has the DNA TGTGCCAGCGGGCAGAGAAACACCGGGGAGCTGTTTTTT. The chain combines TRBV27 with TRBJ2-2, with D hard to call. Trimming removed 8 bases at V and 2 bases at J, with 9 bases between. This CDR3 has 13 amino acids. Germline CDR1 is MNHEY and CDR2 is SMNVEV (reference sequence).

This sequence joins TRBV9 and TRBJ2-4; D is perhaps TRBD2 (5 bases). V lost 0 bases to trimming and J lost 8 bases, with 12 bases between them. This CDR3 is built from 14 residues. The germline CDR1 and CDR2 sequences are SGDLS and YYNGEE. The CDR3 DNA sequence: TGTGCCAGCAGCGTAGCTGCCTCGAGGGACATTCAGTACTTC. Encoded protein: CASSVAASRDIQYF. Full variable domain (missing parts from reference TRBV9 and TRBJ2-4): DSGVTQTPKHLITATGQRVTLRCSPRSGDLSVYWYQQSLDQGLQFLIQYYNGEERAKGNILERFSAQQFPDLHSELNLSSLELGDSALYFCASSVAASRDIQYFGAGTRLSVL.

This chain joins TRBV9 and TRBJ1-2, with 8 bases aligning to TRBD1. V lost 1 base to trimming and J lost 6 bases; unmatched junction nucleotides: 11. The CDR3 extends over 16 amino acids. Germline V lookup: CDR1 SGDLS, CDR2 YYNGEE. CDR3 region: CASSVQGAYSSNGYTF. CDR3 nucleotides: TGTGCCAGCAGCGTACAGGGGGCTTACTCCTCTAATGGCTACACCTTC.

The chain couples TRBV5-1 to TRBJ2-5; 7 positions match TRBD1. With V trimmed by 3 bases and J by 1 base, 3 bases remained unmatched. The CDR3 has 14 residues. The V gene's germline CDR1 is SGHRS and CDR2 YFSETQ. The CDR3 bases are TGCGCCAGCAGCTCACAGGGGACCCAAGAGACCCAGTACTTC. This codes for CASSSQGTQETQYF.

This chain connects TRBV9 to TRBJ1-4, with a weak D call TRBD1 (6 bases). CDR1 is SGDLS and CDR2 is YYNGEE in the germline V gene. The CDR3 covers 14 residues. Trimming took off 1 base at V and 7 bases at J, with 11 bases between the two ends. In DNA, the CDR3 is TGTGCCAGCAGCGTAATGGCCAGGGGTGAAAAACTGTTTTTT. Protein product: CASSVMARGEKLFF.

The J gene is TRBJ2-3, the V gene TRBV30, with D unresolved. This CDR3 is 8 amino acids long. Germline V CDR1 and CDR2: GTSNPN, SVGIG (reference sequence). CDR3 sequence: CGLDTQYF. DNA of the CDR3: TGTGGACTAGATACGCAGTATTTT.

This rearrangement joins TRBV5-6 to TRBJ1-1, with D uncertain. The germline V gene encodes CDR1 SGHDT and CDR2 YYEEEE. Trimming removed 4 bases from V and 0 bases from J, with 7 bases in between. The CDR3 loop spans 13 amino acids. The CDR3 DNA sequence: TGTGCCAGCAGCGGGCGAATGAACACTGAAGCTTTCTTT. It specifies CASSGRMNTEAFF.

The chain is built from TRBV25-1 and TRBJ2-5; 7 bases line up with TRBD2. The CDR3 is made up of 14 amino acids. CDR1 and CDR2 from the germline V gene are MGHDK and SYGVNS. Unmatched junction bases numbered 7, after V lost 7 bases and J lost 2 bases. CDR3 residues: CASTDVGGQETQYF. Here the CDR3 DNA reads TGTGCCAGCACCGACGTGGGGGGGCAAGAGACCCAGTACTTC.

The CDR3 region is CASSPDISNYGYTF. In DNA form, the CDR3 reads TGTGCCAGCTCACCGGACATATCCAACTATGGCTACACCTTC. The chain carries TRBV18 and TRBJ1-2, with D perhaps TRBD1 (5 bases). V lost 3 bases, J lost 2 bases, and 10 bases lay in between. The CDR3 has 14 amino acids. From germline, CDR1 is KGHSH and CDR2 LQKENI. The whole variable domain, filled in from reference TRBV18 and TRBJ1-2, reads NAGVMQNPRHLVRRRGQEARLRCSPMKGHSHVYWYRQLPEEGLKFMVYLQKENIIDESGMPKERFSAEFPKEGPSILRIQQVVRGDSAAYFCASSPDISNYGYTFGSGTRLTVV.